These 3 T cell receptor beta chains share one sample of origin, sequenced in a study of T cell changes during pregnancy in multiple sclerosis. Generated by immunoSEQ multiplex PCR, the TCRdb table keeps only in-frame clones and is missing some. In the table there are about 18,000 clones, 88% of which are singletons. The sample in question was CD4+ T cells from peripheral blood mononuclear cells, obtained in the first trimester of pregnancy. The receptors come from a female donor in good health, enrolled as a control in a pregnancy study.

V gene TRBV14 combines with J gene TRBJ2-5; the match to TRBD2 covers 13 bases. The trim removed 4 bases at V and 3 bases at J, leaving 5 bases unmatched. The V gene's germline CDR1 is SGHDN and CDR2 FVKESK. The CDR3 totals 16 residues. CDR3 sequence reads: CASSPQLAGGKETQYF. Here the CDR3 DNA reads TGTGCCAGCAGCCCACAACTAGCGGGAGGGAAAGAGACCCAGTACTTC.

A few counts support this clone. The V call is TRBV4-3, the J call TRBJ1-1; D perhaps matches TRBD1 (6 bases). V dropped 7 bases and J dropped 1 base, with 13 bases sitting between them. There are 14 residues in the CDR3. CDR1 is LGHNA, CDR2 YSLEER, per germline. Written as DNA, the CDR3 is TGCGCCAGCACCATAAGGGGGGGGAACACTGAAGCTTTCTTT. Translating it yields CASTIRGGNTEAFF.

The genes are TRBV30 and TRBJ2-7; unclear D gene. V dropped 3 bases and J dropped 5 bases, with 8 bases sitting between them. Looked up from germline, CDR1 is GTSNPN and CDR2 is SVGIG (reference sequence). This CDR3 is 11 amino acids long. CDR3 DNA sequence: TGTGCCTGGAGCGCCCGGGACGAGCAGTACTTC. This encodes CAWSARDEQYF. The full variable domain, its missing parts supplied by reference TRBV30 and TRBJ2-7, is SQTIHQWPATLVQPVGSPLSLECTVEGTSNPNLYWYRQAAGRGLQLLFYSVGIGQISSEVPQNLSASRPQDRQFILSSKKLLLSDSGFYLCAWSARDEQYFGPGTRLTVT.